The subject of this entry is one TCR beta chain. Its matching antigen is unknown. This entry comes from a study of long-term antiretroviral therapy in people with HIV. The assay used was immunoSEQ (version v3.0), run at survey level. The repertoire was sequenced with immunoSEQ multiplex PCR; TCRdb's copy has only in-frame clones and lacks some. Seen here are 20,000 or so clones, around 76% observed once, and the top ten hold approximately 6.9%. Trimming stripped 2 bases from V and 7 bases from J, with 11 bases between. The CDR3 sequence is 13 residues long. Germline V gene sequence: CDR1 SGHTA, CDR2 FQGTGA. Findings and limits, study-wide: Regardless of time point, clones expanded before ART dominated the repertoire. Data on ART adherence, viral resistance or therapy changes were unavailable. Controls had broader CDR3 length ranges than HIV repertoires did.

This chain links TRBV7-3 with TRBJ1-1; D unresolved. This TCR derives from a man over 45 with HIV. The specimen was unsorted PBMCs, collected 2.2 years after starting antiretroviral therapy. The chain's CDR3 is CASSLSPSLEAFF. As DNA, the CDR3 is TGTGCCAGCAGCTTATCCCCCTCCCTTGAAGCTTTCTTT.